The 12 T cell receptor beta chains presented below share a single source sample, sequenced in a study of T-cell memory formation after mild COVID-19. TCRdb ran MiXCR on the 5' RACE reads and lists one entry per CDR3 protein. The table shows around 370,000 distinct CDR3 sequences, with approximately 21% occurring only once. Sequences were obtained from PBMCs or a T cell subset sorted from them (not recorded which). The receptors here all came from an adult woman who had mild COVID-19 (a few samples of this study predate the infection). Cell type and time point are not known.

This clonotype was seen more than once but under ten times. The chain carries TRBV30 and TRBJ2-1; TRBD2 matches 10 bases. CDR3 size: 12 residues. J gave up 6 bases and V 7 bases, and 3 bases lay outside the gene matches. Germline loops: CDR1 GTSNPN, CDR2 SVGIG (reference sequence). This CDR3 is CASRTSGNEQFF. The CDR3 DNA reads as TGTGCCTCGCGGACTAGCGGCAATGAGCAGTTCTTC.

This clonotype was seen more than once but under ten times. V gene TRBV6-5 combines with J gene TRBJ2-7; either TRBD1 or TRBD2 may supply D (5 bases each). The CDR3 runs to 16 residues. Germline V gene lookup returns CDR1 MNHEY and CDR2 SVGAGI. V was clipped by 5 bases and J by 2 bases, with 19 bases between them. The CDR3 sequence: CASSPLGVGAAYEQYF. CDR3 DNA: TGTGCCAGCAGTCCCCTCGGGGTAGGGGCCGCCTACGAGCAGTACTTC.

As regards this clonotype: Its ends do not fully match the called genes, so a read error is possible. The chain joins TRBV5-6 to TRBJ1-2; 7 bases fit TRBD1. The CDR3 spans 13 residues. Germline V lookup: CDR1 SGHDT, CDR2 YYEEEE. The CDR3 loop is CARSLGQNYGYTF. The CDR3 DNA is TGTGCCAGAAGCTTGGGACAGAACTATGGCTACACCTTC.

This clonotype appeared a few times. The chain links TRBV5-1 to TRBJ1-3; D call uncertain. Germline CDR1 SGHRS, CDR2 YFSETQ. The CDR3 is 13 residues long. Between the trimmed V and J ends, which lost 3 bases and 2 bases, there was a span of 6 bases. DNA of the CDR3: TGCGCCAGCAGCTCGAGCCCTGGAAACACCATATATTTT. This codes for CASSSSPGNTIYF. Complete variable domain (other parts from reference TRBV5-1 and TRBJ1-3): KAGVTQTPRYLIKTRGQQVTLSCSPISGHRSVSWYQQTPGQGLQFLFEYFSETQRNKGNFPGRFSGRQFSNSRSEMNVSTLELGDSALYLCASSSSPGNTIYFGEGSWLTVV.

This clonotype showed up just a few times. The rearrangement uses TRBV29-1 and TRBJ2-1; no definite D call. The CDR3 has 14 amino acids. The V and J ends lost 7 bases and 6 bases respectively, with 19 bases between them. Germline V lookup: CDR1 SQVTM, CDR2 ANQGSEA. The CDR3 spells CSAPRYSQINEQFF. CDR3 coding DNA: TGCAGCGCTCCTCGCTACTCCCAGATCAATGAGCAGTTCTTC.

The chain couples TRBV20-1 to TRBJ1-2; possible D gene TRBD1, 5 bases. This CDR3 has 14 residues. CDR1 and CDR2 (germline): DFQATT, SNEGSKA (reference sequence). Trimming removed 1 base from V and 5 bases from J, with 14 bases in between. The DNA for the CDR3 is TGCAGTGCTAGAGTTGAGGGGAGGTATTATGGCTACACCTTC. Its translation is CSARVEGRYYGYTF.

This chain joins TRBV7-2 and TRBJ1-6; D is ambiguous. Germline V gives CDR1 SGHTA, CDR2 FQGNSA. V dropped 3 bases and J dropped 6 bases, with 9 bases sitting between them. The CDR3 is 14 amino acids. The CDR3 DNA sequence: TGTGCCAGCAGCTTTATGAGTGTTAATTCACCCCTCCACTTT. Amino acids: CASSFMSVNSPLHF.

This clonotype was detected a few times. The V and J genes are TRBV6-5 and TRBJ2-5; D gene unclear. The ends were cut back, 5 bases at V and 2 bases at J, with 6 bases in the middle. CDR1 MNHEY and CDR2 SVGAGI come from the germline V gene. The CDR3 consists of 12 residues. Here the CDR3 reads CASSNRQETQYF. CDR3 DNA sequence: TGTGCCAGCAGTAACCGTCAAGAGACCCAGTACTTC.

The chain uses TRBV4-1 and TRBJ2-4; possibly TRBD1 or TRBD2 for D (5 bases each). Germline CDR1 and CDR2: MGHRA and YSYEKL. CDR3 length: 15 residues. V dropped 7 bases and J dropped 6 bases, with 19 bases sitting between them. The CDR3 sequence is CASTNERNGGNIQYF. The CDR3 DNA is TGCGCCAGCACCAATGAGAGGAATGGGGGAAACATTCAGTACTTC.

This clonotype was observed at least ten times. The chain links TRBV19 to TRBJ2-7, with D possibly matching TRBD2 (5 bases). Germline-derived CDR1 and CDR2 are LNHDA and SQIVND (reference sequence). With 1 base removed from V and 7 bases from J, the gap between germline ends came to 11 bases. The CDR3 consists of 13 residues. The CDR3 region is CASSIGLTGEQYF. For the CDR3, the DNA is TGTGCCAGTAGTATAGGCCTAACGGGAGAGCAGTACTTC.

This sequence joins TRBV5-1 and TRBJ1-6; D is undetermined. Germline CDR1 SGHRS, CDR2 YFSETQ. The CDR3 totals 13 residues. Between the trimmed V and J ends, which lost 0 bases and 13 bases, there was a span of 11 bases. The CDR3 reads CASSLDLAGPLHF. CDR3 nucleotides: TGCGCCAGCAGCTTGGATTTAGCAGGCCCCCTCCACTTT.

This clonotype occurred a few times. The chain employs TRBV5-1 and TRBJ2-7, with TRBD1 matching over 7 bases. The length of the CDR3 is 14 residues. The germline V gene encodes CDR1 SGHRS and CDR2 YFSETQ. V gave up 2 bases and J gave up 1 base; unmatched junction bases: 3. CDR3 region: CASSLPGQSYEQYF. For the CDR3, the DNA is TGCGCCAGCAGCTTACCGGGACAGTCCTACGAGCAGTACTTC.